One T cell receptor beta chain is described in this entry. Using immunoSEQ multiplex PCR, the repertoire was profiled, and TCRdb retains in-frame clones only, with some absent. The repertoire holds around 280,000 clones, approximately 84% seen once, with about 2.2% in the top ten. Germline-derived CDR1 and CDR2 are SGHDT and YYEEEE. V lost 0 bases to trimming and J lost 9 bases, with 7 bases between them. This CDR3 spans 11 amino acids. The sample originates from a study of blood T cell repertoires in COVID-19. Study background: The United States, Italy and Spain provided the acute and convalescent COVID-19 samples.

This clonotype was sampled from a woman aged 25 to 39 who had recovered from COVID-19. The chain carries TRBV5-6 and TRBJ2-7, with D possibly being TRBD2 (5 bases). Sequencing was done on a sample of peripheral blood. CDR3 sequence reads: CASSLGEGQYF. The CDR3 nucleotides are TGTGCCAGCAGCTTGGGAGAGGGGCAGTACTTC.